A selection of T cell receptor beta chains follows, all from one sample in a study of sequential checkpoint blockade in melanoma. The table came from immunoSEQ multiplex PCR; TCRdb's copy has only in-frame clones and leaves some out. The sample includes around 20,000 clones, roughly four fifths seen only once; the top ten take approximately 10%. This material consisted of CD8+ T cells sorted from blood (inferred from file names), taken from a patient given nivolumab and ipilimumab in sequence. These receptors were obtained from a human donor with melanoma. CDR3s include the opening cysteine and the closing phenylalanine or tryptophan. D genes are given only for firm matches. Expanded clones are given a class, and other clones once, few, many or no size at all.

d_gene	abundance	v_gene	j_gene	CDR3aa	CDR3nt
TRBD1	NA	TRBV4-3	TRBJ2-7	CASSPGTGIGEQYF	TGCGCCAGCAGCCCCGGGACAGGGATTGGCGAGCAGTACTTC
NA	once	TRBV7-9	TRBJ1-4	CASSLFVGSGSEKLFF	TGTGCCAGCAGCTTATTTGTTGGTTCCGGGTCCGAAAAACTGTTTTTT
TRBD1	NA	TRBV19	TRBJ1-1	CASSMSGQGLKSLFYTEAFF	TGTGCCAGTAGTATGTCGGGACAGGGTTTAAAAAGCCTCTTTTACACTGAAGCTTTCTTT
NA	NA	TRBV10-3	TRBJ1-2	CAISGSSNYGYTF	TGTGCCATCTCAGGCAGCTCCAACTATGGCTACACCTTC
NA	NA	TRBV6-4	TRBJ1-2	CASSENSNYGYTF	TGTGCCAGCAGTGAGAACAGCAACTATGGCTACACCTTC
TRBD2	NA	TRBV5-1	TRBJ2-1	CASSWGLALGNEQFF	TGCGCCAGCAGCTGGGGACTAGCACTGGGCAATGAGCAGTTCTTC
TRBD1	NA	TRBV5-1	TRBJ2-5	CASSLDRAETQYF	TGCGCCAGCAGTTTGGACAGGGCGGAGACCCAGTACTTC
TRBD2	NA	TRBV9	TRBJ2-2	CASSDPSGRTTNTGELFF	TGTGCCAGCAGCGATCCTAGCGGGAGGACAACGAACACCGGGGAGCTGTTTTTT
NA	NA	TRBV21-1	TRBJ1-3	CASSKESSWRSGNTIYF	TGTGCCAGCAGCAAAGAATCCTCCTGGAGGTCTGGAAACACCATATATTTT
TRBD2	NA	TRBV13	TRBJ2-7	CASSSLSGNSYEQYF	TGTGCCAGCAGCTCCCTCAGCGGGAACTCCTACGAGCAGTACTTC
TRBD2	NA	TRBV5-1	TRBJ2-3	CASRLREGTDTQYF	TGCGCCAGCAGGTTGCGGGAGGGCACAGATACGCAGTATTTT
TRBD1	NA	TRBV7-2	TRBJ2-2	CASSISGTGNTGELFF	TGTGCCAGCAGCATCTCCGGGACAGGCAACACCGGGGAGCTGTTTTTT
NA	NA	TRBV18	TRBJ1-1	CASSPSGGGPGTEAFF	TGTGCCAGCTCACCTTCTGGGGGCGGCCCAGGGACTGAAGCTTTCTTT
TRBD2	NA	TRBV18	TRBJ2-5	CASSPPKTSGIGETQYF	TGTGCCAGCTCACCCCCAAAGACTAGCGGGATTGGAGAGACCCAGTACTTC
TRBD1	NA	TRBV19	TRBJ2-7	CASTPTDRSYEQYF	TGTGCCAGTACTCCAACGGACAGGTCCTACGAGCAGTACTTC
TRBD1	NA	TRBV19	TRBJ1-1	CASSAGPTGLNTEAFF	TGTGCCAGTAGTGCGGGACCGACAGGGTTGAACACTGAAGCTTTCTTT
TRBD2	NA	TRBV7-9	TRBJ2-3	CASSSGFSGTTDTQYF	TGTGCCAGCAGCTCGGGGTTTAGCGGGACGACAGATACGCAGTATTTT
NA	NA	TRBV7-2	TRBJ1-6	CASSEGLYSPLHF	TGTGCCAGCAGCGAGGGACTTTATTCACCCCTCCACTTT
NA	NA	TRBV19	TRBJ2-1	CASTGTYNEQFF	TGTGCCAGTACCGGGACCTACAATGAGCAGTTCTTC
TRBD1	NA	TRBV7-8	TRBJ1-2	CASSLGREGTGADYGYTF	TGTGCCAGCAGCTTAGGTCGCGAGGGGACAGGTGCAGACTATGGCTACACCTTC
NA	NA	TRBV28	TRBJ2-1	CASSLFSVRQHNEQFF	TGTGCCAGCAGCTTGTTCTCCGTGAGGCAGCACAATGAGCAGTTCTTC
NA	NA	TRBV28	TRBJ1-5	CASSLGGAGTNQPQHF	TGTGCCAGCAGTTTAGGCGGGGCAGGTACGAATCAGCCCCAGCATTTT
NA	NA	TRBV7-2	TRBJ2-5	CASRVGPNHPGGETQYF	TGTGCCAGCAGAGTCGGTCCTAACCACCCAGGGGGGGAGACCCAGTACTTC
TRBD2	NA	TRBV27	TRBJ2-2	CASSLAGVAGELFF	TGTGCCAGCAGCCTAGCGGGAGTGGCCGGGGAGCTGTTTTTT
NA	NA	TRBV28	TRBJ1-4	CASSASGATNEKLFF	TGTGCCAGCAGTGCATCAGGGGCAACTAATGAAAAACTGTTTTTT
NA	NA	TRBV28	TRBJ2-4	CASSTGRGHPRDIQYF	TGTGCCAGCAGTACTGGACGGGGACACCCACGGGACATTCAGTACTTC
NA	NA	TRBV7-9	TRBJ1-1	CASGRHSNTEAFF	TGTGCCAGCGGGCGACACTCGAACACTGAAGCTTTCTTT
NA	NA	TRBV5-1	TRBJ1-1	CASSLNEGNTEAFF	TGCGCCAGCAGCTTGAACGAGGGAAACACTGAAGCTTTCTTT
TRBD2	NA	TRBV30	TRBJ2-7	CAWSRTSGPYEQYF	TGTGCCTGGAGCAGGACTAGCGGACCCTACGAGCAGTACTTC
NA	NA	TRBV18	TRBJ1-3	CASSGDFSGNTIYF	TGTGCCAGCTCAGGGGACTTCTCTGGAAACACCATATATTTT
TRBD1	NA	TRBV4-3	TRBJ2-4	CASSQESGQGAKNIQYF	TGCGCCAGCAGCCAAGAGTCGGGACAGGGGGCCAAAAACATTCAGTACTTC
NA	NA	TRBV29-1	TRBJ2-6	CSVVGGHLATSGANVLTF	TGCAGCGTTGTGGGGGGGCATCTCGCCACCTCTGGGGCCAACGTCCTGACTTTC
NA	few	TRBV6-1	TRBJ2-1	CASRHRSSTEQFF	TGTGCCAGCAGGCACAGGTCCTCTACTGAGCAGTTCTTC
NA	NA	TRBV10-2	TRBJ1-2	CASSESSGVGGWNYGYTF	TGCGCCAGCAGTGAGTCGAGTGGCGTGGGGGGATGGAACTATGGCTACACCTTC
NA	NA	TRBV6-5	TRBJ1-1	CASWGYRANTEAFF	TGTGCCAGCTGGGGGTACAGGGCGAACACTGAAGCTTTCTTT
NA	NA	TRBV6-5	TRBJ1-1	CASSRPERNTEAFF	TGTGCCAGCAGTCGCCCAGAAAGGAACACTGAAGCTTTCTTT
TRBD1	NA	TRBV19	TRBJ2-5	CASSMTGEETQYF	TGTGCCAGTAGTATGACAGGGGAGGAGACCCAGTACTTC
NA	NA	TRBV7-9	TRBJ1-2	CAGDRNYGYTF	TGTGCCGGAGACAGAAACTATGGCTACACCTTC
TRBD1	NA	TRBV28	TRBJ1-1	CASSIAGQAVNTEAFF	TGTGCCAGCAGTATCGCGGGACAGGCCGTGAACACTGAAGCTTTCTTT
TRBD1	NA	TRBV18	TRBJ1-1	CASSPGTVRAEAFF	TGTGCCAGCTCACCAGGGACAGTCAGGGCTGAAGCTTTCTTT
TRBD1	once	TRBV6-1	TRBJ1-1	CASTGTAANTEAFF	TGTGCCAGCACCGGGACAGCCGCGAACACTGAAGCTTTCTTT
NA	few	TRBV28	TRBJ1-3	CASADRGVHSGNTIYF	TGTGCCAGCGCCGATCGGGGGGTCCACTCTGGAAACACCATATATTTT
NA	NA	TRBV6-1	TRBJ1-1	CASSGQELSRNTEAFF	TGTGCCAGCAGTGGACAGGAGCTGTCTCGGAACACTGAAGCTTTCTTT
TRBD2	NA	TRBV11-3	TRBJ2-2	CASSSGLAGVRNTGELFF	TGTGCCAGCAGCTCAGGACTAGCGGGAGTTCGGAACACCGGGGAGCTGTTTTTT
NA	NA	TRBV4-2	TRBJ1-2	CASSQTMEVWGYTF	TGTGCCAGCAGCCAAACTATGGAGGTATGGGGCTACACCTTC
TRBD1	NA	TRBV27	TRBJ1-1	CASLAEGSINYRGQNTEAFF	TGTGCCAGCCTGGCCGAGGGGTCAATAAACTACAGGGGGCAGAACACTGAAGCTTTCTTT
NA	NA	TRBV28	TRBJ1-2	CASSYSIEGYTF	TGTGCCAGCAGTTACTCTATTGAGGGCTACACCTTC
NA	NA	TRBV29-1	TRBJ1-1	CSVDRVGTEAFF	TGCAGCGTTGACAGGGTGGGCACTGAAGCTTTCTTT
NA	NA	TRBV6-1	TRBJ2-7	CASMGAPYEQYF	TGTGCCAGCATGGGGGCCCCCTACGAGCAGTACTTC
NA	NA	TRBV5-1	TRBJ2-1	CASSLGETYNEQFF	TGCGCCAGCAGCTTAGGGGAAACCTACAATGAGCAGTTCTTC
NA	few	TRBV30	TRBJ1-4	CAWNFGGGETNEKLFF	TGTGCCTGGAACTTCGGGGGAGGAGAGACTAATGAAAAACTGTTTTTT
TRBD1	few	TRBV19	TRBJ1-5	CASSDRDRGWNQPQHF	TGTGCCAGTAGCGATCGGGACAGGGGGTGGAATCAGCCCCAGCATTTT
NA	NA	TRBV6-5	TRBJ1-1	CASSYVLQKNTEAFF	TGTGCCAGCAGTTATGTTCTGCAGAAGAACACTGAAGCTTTCTTT
NA	NA	TRBV7-2	TRBJ2-1	CASSWFRAGENNEQFF	TGTGCCAGCAGCTGGTTCCGGGCAGGGGAGAACAATGAGCAGTTCTTC
NA	NA	TRBV5-1	TRBJ2-1	CASSGSSSGRPNEQFF	TGCGCCAGCAGCGGCTCGTCCAGCGGTCGACCCAATGAGCAGTTCTTC